This TCR beta chain appears in the sequencing data of a study of blood T cell repertoires in COVID-19. Cohorts were based on clinical histories the participants reported. In the original analysis: Amplification of reference gene primers provided the estimated nucleated cell counts. Some clones are missing from TCRdb's copy, which holds only in-frame ones; the method was immunoSEQ multiplex PCR. V and J calls and clone size are those listed in that table; D and trimming were worked out from the DNA. Here the sample spans 150,000 to 200,000 clones, 89% being singletons. Germline values: CDR1 WNHNN, CDR2 SYGVQD (reference sequence). Losses at the gene ends were 7 bases for V and 2 bases for J; bases not matched to a gene: 2. The CDR3 runs 13 residues.

This chain connects TRBV10-1 to TRBJ1-2; 9 bases map to TRBD1. This clonotype was sampled from a woman aged 18-35 years who had recovered from COVID-19. The sample consisted of PBMCs or T cells enriched from blood (not recorded which). The CDR3 region has the DNA TGCGCCAGCATAGGACAGGGGAACTATGGCTACACCTTC. Its translation: CASIGQGNYGYTF.